Below are 7 T cell receptor beta chains sequenced from a single sample in a study of shared clonotypes between healthy human individuals. The method was immunoSEQ multiplex PCR; TCRdb's version includes in-frame clones alone and lacks a portion of them. In the table there are 550,000 to 700,000 clones, less than 80% of which are singletons. Sequenced input: memory CD4+ T cells sorted from blood. Subset denoted: CD45RA-negative fraction. The receptors were gathered from a woman aged 25 to 39 in good health.

The chain combines TRBV6-6 with TRBJ2-1; maybe TRBD2 (5 bases). From germline, CDR1 is MNHNY and CDR2 SVGAGI (reference sequence). Trimming stripped 5 bases from V and 0 bases from J, with 11 bases between. CDR3 length: 15 residues. CDR3 protein: CASSQSGSSYNEQFF. The CDR3 nucleotides are TGTGCCAGCAGTCAAAGCGGAAGCTCCTACAATGAGCAGTTCTTC.

The CDR3 nucleotides are TGTGCCAGCAGCCAAGCGGCTAGCGGGAGAGGGCAGTTCTTC. Its protein is CASSQAASGRGQFF. This chain connects TRBV14 to TRBJ2-1, with 10 nucleotides matching TRBD2. This CDR3 is 14 amino acids long. Losses at the gene ends were 1 base for V and 12 bases for J; bases not matched to a gene: 6. Germline assignment: CDR1 SGHDN and CDR2 FVKESK.

The J gene is TRBJ2-2, the V gene TRBV5-5, with 13 bases identical to TRBD2. Trimming at V came to 1 base and at J to 7 bases, leaving 7 bases not matched to a gene. The germline CDR1 and CDR2 sequences are SGHKS and YYEKEE (reference sequence). CDR3 length: 17 amino acids. The chain's CDR3 is CASSLPGTSGIVGELFF. In DNA, the CDR3 is TGTGCCAGCAGCTTGCCCGGGACTAGCGGGATAGTCGGGGAGCTGTTTTTT.

This clone occurred once. The chain uses TRBV10-3 and TRBJ2-1; D may be TRBD2 (6 bases). In germline, CDR1 is ENHRY, CDR2 SYGVKD. The V end was cut by 1 base, the J end by 5 bases, with 18 bases between. The CDR3 has 17 amino acids. The CDR3 nucleotides read TGTGCCATCAGTGAGTATGGGACTCAAAATCCGAACAATGAGCAGTTCTTC. Encoded protein: CAISEYGTQNPNNEQFF.

The V call is TRBV15, the J call TRBJ2-7; D remains unclear. V was clipped by 0 bases and J by 0 bases, with 15 bases between them. Per germline, CDR1 LNHNV and CDR2 YYDKDF (reference sequence). This CDR3 spans 17 amino acids. CDR3 nucleotide sequence: TGTGCCACCAGCAGAGACCAGGTGGCAGGACGCTCCTACGAGCAGTACTTC. This gives the protein CATSRDQVAGRSYEQYF.

The rearrangement joins TRBV29-1 to TRBJ1-1, with 7 bases that match TRBD1. Germline-derived CDR1 and CDR2 are SQVTM and ANQGSEA. The ends lost 7 bases at V and 3 bases at J; junction bases unmatched: 8. The CDR3 runs to 13 residues. The CDR3 sequence: CSASRQGDTEAFF. The CDR3 region has the DNA TGCAGCGCCTCCCGACAGGGAGACACTGAAGCTTTCTTT.

For this clone: Other DNA sequences of this sample code for an identical CDR3. The chain employs TRBV27 and TRBJ1-1; D gene uncertain. Germline CDR1 reads MNHEY; CDR2 reads SMNVEV (reference sequence). There are 13 residues in the CDR3. V was cut by 2 bases and J by 4 bases, with 8 bases left in between. The CDR3 region has the DNA TGTGCCAGCAGTTTAAGGCGTGGCACTGAAGCTTTCTTT. Translated, it gives CASSLRRGTEAFF.